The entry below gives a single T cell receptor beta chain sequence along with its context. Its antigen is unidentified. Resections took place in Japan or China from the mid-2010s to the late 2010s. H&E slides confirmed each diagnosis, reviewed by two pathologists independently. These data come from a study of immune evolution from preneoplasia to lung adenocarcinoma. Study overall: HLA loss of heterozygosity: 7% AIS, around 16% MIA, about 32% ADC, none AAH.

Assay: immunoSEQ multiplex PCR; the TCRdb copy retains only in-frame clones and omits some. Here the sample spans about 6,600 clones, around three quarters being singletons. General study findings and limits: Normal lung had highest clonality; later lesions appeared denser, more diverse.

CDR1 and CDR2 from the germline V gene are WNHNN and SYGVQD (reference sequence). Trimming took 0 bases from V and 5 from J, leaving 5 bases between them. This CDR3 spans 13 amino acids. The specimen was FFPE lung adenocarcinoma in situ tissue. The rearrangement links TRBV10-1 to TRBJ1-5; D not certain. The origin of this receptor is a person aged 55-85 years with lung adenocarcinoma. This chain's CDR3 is CASSESGDQPQHF. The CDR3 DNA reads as TGCGCCAGCAGTGAGTCTGGTGATCAGCCCCAGCATTTT.